This T cell receptor (beta chain) appears in the sequencing data of a study of response to subunit inactivated influenza vaccine. MiXCR, applied by TCRdb to the RT-PCR reads, yields one record per CDR3 protein. The sample shows roughly 710,000 distinct CDR3 sequences, around 15% of them seen only once. There are 14 residues in the CDR3. The germline gives CDR1 LNHDA, CDR2 SQIVND (reference sequence). The V gene lost 5 bases and the J gene lost 4 bases, with 14 bases spanning the gap. This receptor was identified in a middle-aged man who received an inactivated influenza vaccine. The genes are TRBV19 and TRBJ1-1; no firm D call. Material: PBMCs from blood, obtained 14 to 15 days before vaccination. Here the CDR3 reads CASSDRMGFTEAFF. The CDR3 coding sequence is TGTGCCAGTAGTGACCGAATGGGGTTCACTGAAGCTTTCTTT.